A single sample gave rise to the 10 T cell receptor beta chains below, sequenced in a study of T cell repertoires in cytomegalovirus infection. TCRdb itself ran the reads through MiXCR, one entry per CDR3 protein. The table includes about 500,000 distinct CDR3 sequences, around 35% detected once. These receptors are not linked to any known antigen. The sample was cultured PBMCs, taken from culture after CMV antigen stimulation. These receptors came from a human donor in good health (CMV status not recorded). Some clones in this sample may be carry-over from other donors' samples.

This clonotype was seen more than once but under ten times. J is TRBJ2-1 and V is TRBV7-2; D ambiguous. Trimming left V 3 bases short and J 7 bases short, with 7 bases between. CDR1 and CDR2 from the germline V gene are SGHTA and FQGNSA. This CDR3 is 12 amino acids long. This CDR3 reads CASSFWTNEQFF. DNA for the CDR3: TGTGCCAGCAGCTTCTGGACGAATGAGCAGTTCTTC.

The chain joins TRBV27 to TRBJ2-1; D remains unclear. V was cut by 3 bases and J by 7 bases, with 13 bases left in between. Germline V CDR1 and CDR2: MNHEY, SMNVEV (reference sequence). The CDR3 runs to 14 residues. CDR3 protein: CASSLLAADNEQFF. CDR3 nucleotide sequence: TGTGCCAGCAGTTTGCTGGCGGCCGATAATGAGCAGTTCTTC.

This clonotype was detected only a few times. J is TRBJ1-5 and V is TRBV19; 8 bases line up with TRBD1. Trimming at V came to 5 bases and at J to 7 bases, leaving 10 bases not matched to a gene. The CDR3 spans 15 residues. Germline V gene data show CDR1 as LNHDA and CDR2 as SQIVND (reference sequence). CDR3: CASSPSTGAGQPQHF. CDR3 coding DNA: TGTGCCAGTAGTCCATCGACAGGGGCAGGCCAGCCCCAGCATTTT.

This rearrangement joins TRBV27 to TRBJ2-3, with 8 bases fitting TRBD1. The germline gives CDR1 MNHEY, CDR2 SMNVEV (reference sequence). V was clipped by 3 bases and J by 0 bases; unmatched bases: 5. The CDR3 consists of 16 residues. CDR3 in DNA: TGTGCCAGCAGTTTCCTGGGACAGGCTAGCACAGATACGCAGTATTTT. Its protein is CASSFLGQASTDTQYF.

This clonotype was observed a handful of times. The chain combines TRBV27 with TRBJ1-6; 9 bases are a match to TRBD1. CDR3 length: 15 amino acids. With V trimmed by 6 bases and J by 9 bases, 9 bases remained unmatched. Germline assignment: CDR1 MNHEY and CDR2 SMNVEV (reference sequence). The CDR3 loop is CASSPGQGFLSPLHF. The CDR3 DNA follows: TGTGCCAGCAGCCCGGGACAGGGATTTCTTTCACCCCTCCACTTT.

There are a few counts of this clonotype. Since no conserved phenylalanine or tryptophan closes the CDR3, a read error is the likely cause. The limits of the CDR3 on the DNA are not certain, so only TCRdb's listed CDR3 is given. The chain uses TRBV7-9 and TRBJ2-5; the DNA was not used to check the table's D call, TRBD1. Germline CDR1 is SEHNR and CDR2 is FQNEAQ (reference sequence). The CDR3 is 14 residues long, counting both termini. CDR3 loop: CASSSLSREGPINS.

The table lists this clonotype with a few counts. The gene calls are TRBV11-3 and TRBJ2-3; 9 positions match TRBD2. V lost 1 base, J lost 2 bases, and 10 bases stayed unmatched. This CDR3 has 18 residues. CDR1 is SGHNT, CDR2 YENEEA, per germline. DNA of the CDR3: TGTGCCAGCAGCTTAGCCCCCTCTCGACTAGCGGACACAGATACGCAGTATTTT. It yields the protein CASSLAPSRLADTDTQYF.

The rearrangement joins TRBV9 to TRBJ2-4; 7 nucleotides agree with TRBD2. The CDR3 runs to 17 residues. Germline V lookup: CDR1 SGDLS, CDR2 YYNGEE. With 4 bases clipped from V and 1 base from J, the junction kept 11 bases outside the gene matches. The CDR3 is CASSLSGREYAKNIQYF. In nucleotides, the CDR3 is TGTGCCAGCAGCCTCTCGGGGCGGGAGTATGCCAAAAACATTCAGTACTTC.

This clonotype was observed a few times. V usage is TRBV7-3 and J usage is TRBJ2-3, with 7 bases identical to TRBD2. The germline V gene has CDR1 SGHTA and CDR2 FQGTGA. The junction had 7 bases not matched to a gene; V was cut back by 1 base and J by 3 bases. The CDR3 has 16 residues. The CDR3 reads CASSLIPGGATDTQYF. CDR3 bases: TGTGCCAGCAGCTTAATTCCGGGAGGAGCGACAGATACGCAGTATTTT.

There are a few counts of this clonotype. The chain has TRBV11-2 and TRBJ1-4; the D gene is possibly TRBD1 (5 bases). The ends were cut back, 5 bases at V and 6 bases at J, with 19 bases in the middle. There are 16 residues in the CDR3. The germline V gene has CDR1 SGHAT and CDR2 FQNNGV. The CDR3 nucleotides read TGTGCCAGCAGCGCCGGGACGGGCGCTGGAGATGAAAAACTGTTTTTT. Residues: CASSAGTGAGDEKLFF.